The rows below give T cell receptor beta chains drawn from one sample of a study of low-dose radiotherapy and immunotherapy resistance in tumors. In TCRdb, the reads were re-called with MiXCR into one record per CDR3 protein. The sample contains about 60,000 distinct CDR3 sequences, approximately 25% of which appear only once. The sample was PBMCs, taken before treatment. The receptor source for this set is a male donor with prostate cancer. Each CDR3 is given with its conserved first and last residue. The order of the fields is CDR3 DNA, CDR3 protein, clone size, D gene, V gene, J gene. A D gene is named only where the DNA matches it firmly. Some rows mark clone size as missing; the rest say once, few, many or name a class of expanded clone.

TGTGCCTGGAGCGGTGCGGGGAGCTCCTACAATGAGCAGTTCTTC	CAWSGAGSSYNEQFF	many	NA	TRBV30	TRBJ2-1
TGTGCCAGCAGTTTAATAGCGGGCCGACAAGAGACCCAGTACTTC	CASSLIAGRQETQYF	many	TRBD2	TRBV27	TRBJ2-5
TGTGCCAGTAGTATATTCTTTTCGCGAATAGCGGGAGGTAAATCCTACGAGCAGTACTTC	CASSIFFSRIAGGKSYEQYF	many	TRBD2	TRBV19	TRBJ2-7
TGCAGTGCTGGCTATGGCTACACCTTC	CSAGYGYTF	many	NA	TRBV20-1	TRBJ1-2
TGTGCCAGCAGTTTGGGGGTACGGGGAACTAATGAAAAACTGTTTTTT	CASSLGVRGTNEKLFF	many	NA	TRBV28	TRBJ1-4
TGTGCCAGCAGTTCTGGCCATAGCAATCAGCCCCAGCATTTT	CASSSGHSNQPQHF	NA	NA	TRBV28	TRBJ1-5
TGTGCCTGGAGGGTCAGGGTGGAGGGGGAGCTGTTTTTT	CAWRVRVEGELFF	many	NA	TRBV30	TRBJ2-2
TGTGCTAGTGGTTTGGCCCTCCCCGGACCAAAGAGGACTGAAGCTTTCTTT	CASGLALPGPKRTEAFF	once	NA	TRBV12-5	TRBJ1-1
TGTGCCAGTAGTAAAAGGGCCAACACGGGAACCGGGGAGCTGTTTTTT	CASSKRANTGTGELFF	many	NA	TRBV19	TRBJ2-2
TGCGCCAGCAGCCAGGGACAGGGGTACAATGAGCAGTTCTTC	CASSQGQGYNEQFF	many	TRBD1	TRBV5-1	TRBJ2-1
TGTGCCAGCAGCCAAGATGGAACTAGCGGAAGCCGCCGTCTCTACGAGCAGTACTTC	CASSQDGTSGSRRLYEQYF	NA	TRBD2	TRBV4-2	TRBJ2-7
TGCGCCAGCAGCCAACAGACTAGCGGGAGTCGCGAGCAGTACTTC	CASSQQTSGSREQYF	NA	TRBD2	TRBV4-3	TRBJ2-7
TGTGCCTGGAGTGACCCCTCTTGGGGACAGGGGACCTACAATGAGCAGTTCTTC	CAWSDPSWGQGTYNEQFF	many	TRBD1	TRBV30	TRBJ2-1
TGTGCCGCCGGGGTAGAGGCGACCTACGAGCAGTACTTC	CAAGVEATYEQYF	NA	NA	TRBV28	TRBJ2-7
TGTGCCAGCAGTTCATGGGACAGGGGAAGGGTGAATGAAGCTTTCTTT	CASSSWDRGRVNEAFF	many	TRBD1	TRBV7-2	TRBJ1-1
TGTGCCAGCAGGGGGGGGACGGAGAGTTCACCCCTCCACTTT	CASRGGTESSPLHF	many	NA	TRBV6-2/TRBV6-3	TRBJ1-6
TGTGCCAGCAGCCAAGGGGGGTCGGGCGTCCCCCGGTTCTTC	CASSQGGSGVPRFF	many	NA	TRBV3-1	TRBJ2-1
TGTGCCAGCAGTTTGCCTCCGGGACAGGGGGATTCAGATACGCAGTATTTT	CASSLPPGQGDSDTQYF	many	TRBD1	TRBV28	TRBJ2-3
TGCGCCAGCAGCCATGGGACCCAGAGGCTCAATGAGCAGTTCTTC	CASSHGTQRLNEQFF	few	NA	TRBV5-1	TRBJ2-1
TGTGCCAGCTCACCACGTCCGGGCGCATCTAATGAAAAACTGTTTTTT	CASSPRPGASNEKLFF	many	NA	TRBV18	TRBJ1-4
TGTGCCAGCAGTTCACTGACAGGGGGCGGCAATCAGCCCCAGCATTTT	CASSSLTGGGNQPQHF	few	TRBD1	TRBV27	TRBJ1-5
TGCAGTGCTAGAGACCCACAGGGCGCCCAAGAGACCCAGTACTTC	CSARDPQGAQETQYF	many	NA	TRBV20-1	TRBJ2-5
TGTGCCAGCAGCCCAGACAGGGTCACCTACGAGCAGTACTTC	CASSPDRVTYEQYF	NA	TRBD1	TRBV11-2	TRBJ2-7
TGTGCCAGCAGCGCCGACGGTATGTCCTACAATGAGCAGTTCTTC	CASSADGMSYNEQFF	many	NA	TRBV9	TRBJ2-1
TGTGCCAGTAGTATACCGGAAAGGGGATACGAGCAGTACTTC	CASSIPERGYEQYF	many	NA	TRBV19	TRBJ2-7
TGTGCCAGCAGCTTAAACTATGATGAGCAGTTCTTC	CASSLNYDEQFF	many	NA	TRBV5-5	TRBJ2-1
TGTGCCAGCAATAAGGGTTTCTCAGATACGCAGTATTTT	CASNKGFSDTQYF	many	NA	TRBV2	TRBJ2-3
TGCAGCGCTCCCGATCCCAGAGGGCGCGAGCAGTACTTC	CSAPDPRGREQYF	many	NA	TRBV29-1	TRBJ2-7
TGTGCCAGCACCAGCCACCGCCGGCGGGACATTCAGTACTTC	CASTSHRRRDIQYF	many	NA	TRBV6-2/TRBV6-3	TRBJ2-4
TGCGCCAGCAGCCAAGCGACAGCCGTAAAAAACTATGGCTACACCTTC	CASSQATAVKNYGYTF	many	NA	TRBV4-1	TRBJ1-2
TGCAGCGTTGTCAAGGGCCCCACCGGGGAGCTGTTTTTT	CSVVKGPTGELFF	NA	NA	TRBV29-1	TRBJ2-2
TGTGCCAGCAGTACGACAGGGGCAGGCGAGCAGTACTTC	CASSTTGAGEQYF	many	TRBD1	TRBV2	TRBJ2-7
TGTGCCAGCAACCTAGCGGGGGTCGTTTACGAGCAGTACTTC	CASNLAGVVYEQYF	many	TRBD2	TRBV5-6	TRBJ2-7
TGCAGCGTCACTAGCGGGGGGATGGAGCTCTTC	CSVTSGGMELF	many	TRBD2	TRBV29-1	TRBJ2-1
TGTGCCAGCAGCTTAGCCCTAGCGAGACAAGAGACCCAGTACTTC	CASSLALARQETQYF	many	NA	TRBV7-2	TRBJ2-5